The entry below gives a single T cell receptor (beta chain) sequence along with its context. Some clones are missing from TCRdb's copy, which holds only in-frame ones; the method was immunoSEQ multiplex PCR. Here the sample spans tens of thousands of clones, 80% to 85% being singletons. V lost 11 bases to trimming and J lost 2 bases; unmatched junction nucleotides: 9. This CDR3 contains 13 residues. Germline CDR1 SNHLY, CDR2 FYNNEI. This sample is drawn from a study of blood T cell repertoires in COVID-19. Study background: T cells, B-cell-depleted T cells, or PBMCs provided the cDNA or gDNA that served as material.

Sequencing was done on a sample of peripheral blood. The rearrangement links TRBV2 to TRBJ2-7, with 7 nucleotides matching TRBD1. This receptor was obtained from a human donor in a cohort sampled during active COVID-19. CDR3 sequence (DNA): TGTGCCTCCATGGGGGACAGAGCCTACGAGCAGTACTTC. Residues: CASMGDRAYEQYF.